The table lists the clone carrying this T cell receptor beta chain with many counts. Antigen specificity is unknown. Trimming stripped 4 bases from V and 0 bases from J, with 6 bases between. The CDR3 has 13 residues. The data were obtained in a study of Graves' ophthalmopathy and Graves' hyperthyroidism. Other autoimmune diseases, uncontrolled infections, pregnancy or lactation ruled patients out of participation. A roughly 9.1 ml volume of fresh peripheral blood provided the PBMCs. Study observations and caveats: Ophthalmopathy could be told apart from stable hyperthyroidism by a 13-signature model (around 85% sensitivity, 80% to 84% specificity). Detected in blood as well were most expanded thyroid clonotypes with frequency above 0.001.

Investigators amplified TCR beta CDR3 regions from RNA transcripts. HTBI primers served in a first-round RT-PCR, which a second-round multiplex PCR followed. TCRdb reprocessed the multiplex PCR reads via MiXCR and lists one record per CDR3 protein. The sample contains a few hundred thousand distinct CDR3 sequences, around 20% of which appear only once. This rearrangement joins TRBV12-3 or TRBV12-4 to TRBJ1-1; D is unresolved. This clonotype originated in a woman aged 18 to 35 with Graves' ophthalmopathy. Sequencing was carried out using peripheral blood. The CDR3 region is CASSYGMNTEAFF. Written as DNA, the CDR3 is TGTGCCAGCAGTTATGGGATGAACACTGAAGCTTTCTTT.